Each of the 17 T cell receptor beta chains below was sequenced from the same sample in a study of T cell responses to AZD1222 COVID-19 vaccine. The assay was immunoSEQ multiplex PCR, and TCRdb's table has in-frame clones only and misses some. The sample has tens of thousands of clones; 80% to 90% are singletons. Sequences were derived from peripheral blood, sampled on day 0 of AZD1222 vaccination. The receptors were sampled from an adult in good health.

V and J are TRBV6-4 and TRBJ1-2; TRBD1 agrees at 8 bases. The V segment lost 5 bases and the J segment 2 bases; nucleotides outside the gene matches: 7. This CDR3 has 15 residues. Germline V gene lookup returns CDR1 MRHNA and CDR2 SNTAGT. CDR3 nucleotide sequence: TGTGCCAGCAGTTCCACAGGGGGGCCCAACTATGGCTACACCTTC. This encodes CASSSTGGPNYGYTF.

The CDR3, as DNA: TGCGCCAGCAGCTTGGGGACAGGGTGGGGCTACACCTTC. This translates into CASSLGTGWGYTF. This chain uses TRBV5-1 with TRBJ1-2; 8 nucleotides line up with TRBD1. The CDR3 runs 13 residues. Trimming cost V 0 bases and J 8 bases; bases outside gene matches: 3. CDR1 and CDR2 from the germline V gene are SGHRS and YFSETQ.

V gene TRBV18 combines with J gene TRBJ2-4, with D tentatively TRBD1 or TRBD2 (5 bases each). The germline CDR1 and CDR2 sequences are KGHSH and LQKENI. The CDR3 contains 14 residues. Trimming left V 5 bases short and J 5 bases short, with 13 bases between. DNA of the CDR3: TGTGCCAGCTCAGTTGGGACGGATCAAAACATTCAGTACTTC. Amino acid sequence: CASSVGTDQNIQYF.

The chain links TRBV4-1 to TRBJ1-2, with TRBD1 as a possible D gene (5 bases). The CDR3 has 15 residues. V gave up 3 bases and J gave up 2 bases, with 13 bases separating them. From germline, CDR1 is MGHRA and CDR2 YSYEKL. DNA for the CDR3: TGCGCCAGCAGCCATTCTGCCTCAGGGAACTATGGCTACACCTTC. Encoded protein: CASSHSASGNYGYTF.

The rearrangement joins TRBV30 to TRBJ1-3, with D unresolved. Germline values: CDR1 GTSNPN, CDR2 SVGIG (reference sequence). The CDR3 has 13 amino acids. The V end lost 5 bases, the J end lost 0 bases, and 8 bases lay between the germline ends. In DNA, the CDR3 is TGTGCCTGGGGACTGCGCTCTGGAAACACCATATATTTT. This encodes CAWGLRSGNTIYF.

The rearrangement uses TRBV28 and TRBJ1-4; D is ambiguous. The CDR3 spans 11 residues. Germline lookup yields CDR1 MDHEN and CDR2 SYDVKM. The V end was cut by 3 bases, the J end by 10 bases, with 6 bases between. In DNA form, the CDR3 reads TGTGCCAGCAGTTTGGTTGGAAAACTGTTTTTT. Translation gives CASSLVGKLFF.

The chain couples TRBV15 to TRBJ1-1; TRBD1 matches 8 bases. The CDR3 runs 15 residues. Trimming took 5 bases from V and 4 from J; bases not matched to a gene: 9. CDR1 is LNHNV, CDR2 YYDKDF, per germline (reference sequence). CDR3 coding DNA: TGTGCCACCAGCCCCGGACAGGGAATGGGCACTGAAGCTTTCTTT. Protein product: CATSPGQGMGTEAFF. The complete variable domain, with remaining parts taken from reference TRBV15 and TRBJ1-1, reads DAMVIQNPRYQVTQFGKPVTLSCSQTLNHNVMYWYQQKSSQAPKLLFHYYDKDFNNEADTPDNFQSRRPNTSFCFLDIRSPGLGDTAMYLCATSPGQGMGTEAFFGQGTRLTVV.

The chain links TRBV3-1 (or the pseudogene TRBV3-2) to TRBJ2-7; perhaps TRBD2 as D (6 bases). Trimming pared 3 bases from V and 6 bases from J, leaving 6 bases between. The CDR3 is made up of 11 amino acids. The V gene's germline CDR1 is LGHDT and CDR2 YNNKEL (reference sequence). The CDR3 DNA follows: TGTGCCAGCAGCCAGGGAGGCGAGCAGTACTTC. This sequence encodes CASSQGGEQYF.

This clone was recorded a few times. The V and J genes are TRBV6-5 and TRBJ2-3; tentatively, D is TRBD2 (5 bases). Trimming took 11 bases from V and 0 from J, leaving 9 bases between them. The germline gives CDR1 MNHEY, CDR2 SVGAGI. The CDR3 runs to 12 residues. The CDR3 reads CAHRGSTDTQYF. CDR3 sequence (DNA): TGTGCCCATCGGGGAAGCACAGATACGCAGTATTTT.

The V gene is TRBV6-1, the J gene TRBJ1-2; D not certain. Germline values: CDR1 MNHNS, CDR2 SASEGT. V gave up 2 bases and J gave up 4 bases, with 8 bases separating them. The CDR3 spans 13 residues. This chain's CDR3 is CASSEMNSYGYTF. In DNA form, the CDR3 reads TGTGCCAGCAGTGAAATGAACAGCTATGGCTACACCTTC.

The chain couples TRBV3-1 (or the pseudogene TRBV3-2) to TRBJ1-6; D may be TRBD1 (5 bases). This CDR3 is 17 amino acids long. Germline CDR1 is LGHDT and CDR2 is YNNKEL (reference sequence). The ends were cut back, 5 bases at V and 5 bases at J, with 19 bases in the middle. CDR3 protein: CASSAWGSTQDNSPLHF. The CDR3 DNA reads TGTGCCAGCAGCGCCTGGGGCTCCACTCAGGATAATTCACCCCTCCACTTT.

CDR3 coding DNA: TGTGCCAGCAGTTTACGGCAGTACAATGAGCAGTTCTTC. Translated, it gives CASSLRQYNEQFF. V usage is TRBV28 and J usage is TRBJ2-1; no reliable D call. The CDR3 consists of 13 residues. The ends were cut back, 2 bases at V and 4 bases at J, with 6 bases in the middle. Germline-derived CDR1 and CDR2 are MDHEN and SYDVKM.

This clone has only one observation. CDR3 coding DNA: TGTGCCAGCACCGGGGACAGGGTCTCTGGGGCCAACGTCCTGACTTTC. Residues: CASTGDRVSGANVLTF. The chain recombines TRBV2 with TRBJ2-6; the match to TRBD1 covers 9 bases. Germline CDR1 and CDR2: SNHLY and FYNNEI. The CDR3 contains 16 residues. Trimming removed 7 bases from V and 0 bases from J; junction bases left unmatched: 4.

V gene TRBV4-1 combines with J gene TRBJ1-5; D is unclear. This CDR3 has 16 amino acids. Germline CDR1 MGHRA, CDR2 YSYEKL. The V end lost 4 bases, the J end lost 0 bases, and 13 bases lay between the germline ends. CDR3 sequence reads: CASSPNLGSSNQPQHF. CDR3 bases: TGCGCCAGCAGCCCCAACCTAGGGAGTAGCAATCAGCCCCAGCATTTT.

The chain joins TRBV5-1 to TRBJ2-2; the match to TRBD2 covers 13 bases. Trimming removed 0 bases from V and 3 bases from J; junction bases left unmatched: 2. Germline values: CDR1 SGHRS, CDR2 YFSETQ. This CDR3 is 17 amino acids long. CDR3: CASSLGTSGGYTGELFF. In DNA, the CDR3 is TGCGCCAGCAGCTTGGGGACTAGCGGGGGTTACACCGGGGAGCTGTTTTTT.

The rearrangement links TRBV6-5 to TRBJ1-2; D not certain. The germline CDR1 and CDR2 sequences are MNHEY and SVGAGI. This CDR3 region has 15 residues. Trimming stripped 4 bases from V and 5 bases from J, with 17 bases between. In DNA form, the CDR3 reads TGTGCCAGCAGTTCCGCTGCGGGGAACCAATATGGCTACACCTTC. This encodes CASSSAAGNQYGYTF.

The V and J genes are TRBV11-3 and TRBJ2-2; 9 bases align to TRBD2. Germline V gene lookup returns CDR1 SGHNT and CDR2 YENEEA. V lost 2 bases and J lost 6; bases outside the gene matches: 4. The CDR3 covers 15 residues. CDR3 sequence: CASSLSGGQSGELFF. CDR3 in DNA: TGTGCCAGCAGCTTAAGCGGGGGGCAATCCGGGGAGCTGTTTTTT.